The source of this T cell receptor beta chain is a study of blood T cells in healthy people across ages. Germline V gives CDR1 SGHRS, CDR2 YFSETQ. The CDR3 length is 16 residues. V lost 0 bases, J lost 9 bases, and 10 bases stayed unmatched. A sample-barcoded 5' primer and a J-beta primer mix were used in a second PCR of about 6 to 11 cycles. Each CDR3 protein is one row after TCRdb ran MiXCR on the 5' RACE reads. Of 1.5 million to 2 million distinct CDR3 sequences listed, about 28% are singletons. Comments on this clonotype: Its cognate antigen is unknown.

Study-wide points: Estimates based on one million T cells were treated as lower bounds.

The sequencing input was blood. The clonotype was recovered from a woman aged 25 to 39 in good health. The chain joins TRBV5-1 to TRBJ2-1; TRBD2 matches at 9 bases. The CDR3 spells CASSLGAAGGAFEQFF. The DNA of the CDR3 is TGCGCCAGCAGCTTGGGTGCGGCGGGGGGGGCTTTTGAGCAGTTCTTC.